These 32 T cell receptor beta chains share one sample of origin, sequenced in a study of Tregs in tolerant kidney transplant recipients. The table came from immunoSEQ multiplex PCR; TCRdb's copy has only in-frame clones and leaves some out. The sample includes about 240,000 clones, roughly 80% of them seen just once. Specimen: CD4+ T cells from blood. The source of these receptors is a human donor in good health.

This clone was seen a handful of times. V gene TRBV6-8 combines with J gene TRBJ1-6; 9 positions agree with TRBD1. Germline CDR1 reads MNHGY; CDR2 reads SAAAGT. V lost 6 bases and J lost 9; bases outside the gene matches: 12. This CDR3 contains 16 residues. In DNA, the CDR3 is TGTGCCAGCAGCCGTCCCGGGACAGGGAGCCGTTCACCCCTCCACTTT. Translating gives CASSRPGTGSRSPLHF.

V is TRBV7-2 and J is TRBJ2-3; 7 bases line up with TRBD2. The CDR3 covers 14 residues. With 5 bases clipped from V and 4 bases from J, the junction kept 6 bases outside the gene matches. Germline V CDR1 and CDR2: SGHTA, FQGNSA. This chain's CDR3 is CASSMGLPPDTQYF. The CDR3 DNA follows: TGTGCCAGCAGCATGGGACTACCACCAGATACGCAGTATTTT.

Here the CDR3 DNA reads TGTGCCAGTCAACAGGGACAGGGTGGATCACCCCTCCACTTT. This codes for CASQQGQGGSPLHF. V is TRBV5-4 and J is TRBJ1-6, with TRBD1 identical over 9 bases. V gave up 8 bases and J gave up 10 bases; unmatched junction bases: 10. The CDR3 spans 14 residues. CDR1 and CDR2 (germline): SGHNT, YYREEE (reference sequence).

The chain joins TRBV10-3 to TRBJ2-5; 13 positions agree with TRBD2. The germline CDR1 and CDR2 sequences are ENHRY and SYGVKD. V trimming: 6 bases; J trimming: 5 bases; junction bases outside the gene matches: 6. The CDR3 loop spans 15 amino acids. The CDR3 nucleotides read TGTGCCATCAGCGGGACTAGCGGGATATGGGAGACCCAGTACTTC. It codes for CAISGTSGIWETQYF.

In DNA, the CDR3 is TGCAGCGTCGAAACCGGGACTAGAAGCTCCTACGAGCAGTACTTC. The encoded protein is CSVETGTRSSYEQYF. V usage is TRBV29-1 and J usage is TRBJ2-7; 8 nucleotides line up with TRBD2. Looked up from germline, CDR1 is SQVTM and CDR2 is ANQGSEA. This CDR3 comprises 15 residues. The J segment lost 0 bases and the V segment lost 6 bases, leaving 10 bases of the junction unmatched.

The count of this clone is one. J is TRBJ2-5 and V is TRBV5-1; weak D call: TRBD2 (5 bases). Near its end, the DNA agrees better with TRBJ2-7, so the J call may be wrong. This CDR3 region has 16 residues. From germline, CDR1 is SGHRS and CDR2 YFSETQ. CDR3 bases: TGCGCCAGCAGCTTGGGTTTGGCGGTAGGAGGCTACGAGCAGTACTTC. The encoded protein is CASSLGLAVGGYEQYF.

The chain links TRBV2 to TRBJ1-1, with D unresolved. Germline CDR1 reads SNHLY; CDR2 reads FYNNEI. V was clipped by 4 bases and J by 7 bases, with 7 bases between them. CDR3 length equals 11 residues. The CDR3 is CASSGGGEAFF. The CDR3 DNA reads TGTGCCAGCAGTGGGGGAGGTGAAGCTTTCTTT.

The rearrangement links TRBV30 to TRBJ2-3; no definite D call. Trimming pared 0 bases from V and 7 bases from J, leaving 8 bases between. The CDR3 is 12 amino acids. Germline V CDR1 and CDR2: GTSNPN, SVGIG (reference sequence). The CDR3 reads CAWSVGLNTQYF. The CDR3 DNA reads as TGTGCCTGGAGTGTCGGTTTGAATACGCAGTATTTT.

The chain recombines TRBV7-2 with TRBJ2-7; TRBD1 agrees at 7 bases. With 5 bases clipped from V and 5 bases from J, the junction kept 9 bases outside the gene matches. CDR1 SGHTA and CDR2 FQGNSA come from the germline V gene. The CDR3 extends over 14 amino acids. The CDR3 spells CASSRNRGFDEQYF. The CDR3 DNA reads as TGTGCCAGCAGCCGAAACAGGGGTTTCGACGAGCAGTACTTC.

The chain carries TRBV5-4 and TRBJ2-3, with 7 bases lining up with TRBD1. V lost 0 bases to trimming and J lost 0 bases; unmatched junction nucleotides: 7. The CDR3 extends over 17 amino acids. Germline CDR1 is SGHNT and CDR2 is YYREEE (reference sequence). The CDR3: CASSLEAGGFSTDTQYF. The DNA for the CDR3 is TGTGCCAGCAGCTTGGAGGCAGGGGGATTTAGCACAGATACGCAGTATTTT.

The chain employs TRBV18 and TRBJ1-6; D ambiguous. There are 18 residues in the CDR3. V lost 1 base and J 6 bases, leaving 19 bases between the germline ends. Germline V gives CDR1 KGHSH, CDR2 LQKENI. In nucleotides, the CDR3 is TGTGCCAGCTCACCACGTTCTATCGCCCCACACCGTAATTCACCCCTCCACTTT. Amino acid sequence: CASSPRSIAPHRNSPLHF.

In DNA form, the CDR3 reads TGTGCCAGCAAGGAACTAGCGGGAGTCACCGGGGAGCTGTTTTTT. Amino acid sequence: CASKELAGVTGELFF. J is TRBJ2-2 and V is TRBV6-1; 11 bases map to TRBD2. Looked up from germline, CDR1 is MNHNS and CDR2 is SASEGT. The CDR3 sequence is 15 residues long. V was clipped by 7 bases and J by 4 bases; unmatched bases: 5.

The V and J genes are TRBV6-5 and TRBJ2-7, with unresolved D. The CDR3 is 13 amino acids. Germline V gene sequence: CDR1 MNHEY, CDR2 SVGAGI. Trimming shortened V by 6 bases and J by 3 bases, and 12 bases separated the two germline ends. The CDR3 region has the DNA TGTGCCAGCAGCCCTGGACGGGTCTACGAGCAGTACTTC. This gives the protein CASSPGRVYEQYF.

This clone was seen a handful of times. This chain connects TRBV30 to TRBJ1-1; unclear D gene. V lost 5 bases, J lost 6 bases, and 10 bases lay in between. Germline V CDR1 and CDR2: GTSNPN, SVGIG (reference sequence). There are 11 residues in the CDR3. CDR3 amino acids: CAWELGAEAFF. CDR3 coding DNA: TGTGCCTGGGAACTTGGGGCTGAAGCTTTCTTT.

The chain joins TRBV21-1 to TRBJ1-4; the listed D gene, TRBD1, was not tested against the DNA. TRBV21-1 corresponds to a pseudogene. This CDR3 spans 16 amino acids. CDR3: CASSGHRGLGNEKLFF. CDR3 bases: TGTGCCAGCAGCGGACACAGGGGGCTAGGTAATGAAAAACTGTTTTTT.

This sequence joins TRBV19 and TRBJ2-6; D not resolved. Germline values: CDR1 LNHDA, CDR2 SQIVND (reference sequence). The CDR3 has 14 residues. Trimming stripped 1 base from V and 5 bases from J, with 6 bases between. The CDR3 coding sequence is TGTGCCAGTAGTATAGCTTCGCGGGCCAACGTCCTGACTTTC. Amino acids: CASSIASRANVLTF.

This sequence joins TRBV10-1 and TRBJ2-1; D gene unclear. Trimming cost V 8 bases and J 0 bases, with 5 bases left between them. The length of the CDR3 is 12 residues. Germline V CDR1 and CDR2: WNHNN, SYGVQD (reference sequence). In nucleotides, the CDR3 is TGCGCCAGCGGCGGCTCCTACAATGAGCAGTTCTTC. Protein sequence: CASGGSYNEQFF.

V and J are TRBV9 and TRBJ2-3; 11 bases agree with TRBD2. The germline V gene has CDR1 SGDLS and CDR2 YYNGEE. This CDR3 region has 17 residues. Trimming removed 4 bases from V and 2 bases from J; junction bases left unmatched: 9. The CDR3 sequence is CASSSSLAGAFTDTQYF. The CDR3 DNA follows: TGTGCCAGCAGCTCCTCACTAGCGGGGGCCTTCACAGATACGCAGTATTTT.

This chain connects TRBV30 to TRBJ1-1; the D is unclear. The length of the CDR3 is 13 residues. V was shortened by 4 bases and J by 0 bases, with 9 bases between the two germline ends. Germline V CDR1 and CDR2: GTSNPN, SVGIG (reference sequence). CDR3 protein: CAWKDGLNTEAFF. The CDR3 DNA reads as TGTGCCTGGAAGGACGGTCTGAACACTGAAGCTTTCTTT.

This chain links TRBV2 with TRBJ1-1; D unclear. This CDR3 contains 14 residues. Germline CDR1 SNHLY, CDR2 FYNNEI. V was shortened by 6 bases and J by 2 bases, with 13 bases between the two germline ends. CDR3: CASRNRGGNTEAFF. CDR3 sequence (DNA): TGTGCCAGCAGGAACCGGGGTGGAAACACTGAAGCTTTCTTT. The full variable domain, completed using reference TRBV2 and TRBJ1-1, is EPEVTQTPSHQVTQMGQEVILRCVPISNHLYFYWYRQILGQKVEFLVSFYNNEISEKSEIFDDQFSVERPDGSNFTLKIRSTKLEDSAMYFCASRNRGGNTEAFFGQGTRLTVV.

V and J are TRBV19 and TRBJ1-5; 10 bases fit TRBD1. CDR1 is LNHDA and CDR2 is SQIVND in the germline V gene (reference sequence). The CDR3 extends over 18 amino acids. V lost 6 bases and J lost 6; bases outside the gene matches: 17. The DNA for the CDR3 is TGTGCCAGTAGCCTGACTCCTCGACAGGGGGCGAGTAGTCAGCCCCAGCATTTT. Protein sequence: CASSLTPRQGASSQPQHF. The entire variable domain, with the rest obtained from reference TRBV19 and TRBJ1-5, is as follows: DGGITQSPKYLFRKEGQNVTLSCEQNLNHDAMYWYRQDPGQGLRLIYYSQIVNDFQKGDIAEGYSVSREKKESFPLTVTSAQKNPTAFYLCASSLTPRQGASSQPQHFGDGTRLSIL.

CDR3 amino acids: CASSLTMGLDTGELFF. The CDR3 nucleotides are TGCGCCAGCAGCCTCACGATGGGGCTGGACACCGGGGAGCTGTTTTTT. The J gene is TRBJ2-2, the V gene TRBV5-1, with D perhaps matching TRBD1 (5 bases). Germline V lookup: CDR1 SGHRS, CDR2 YFSETQ. The CDR3 totals 16 residues. Trimming pared 4 bases from V and 3 bases from J, leaving 16 bases between.

The chain has TRBV7-3 and TRBJ1-2; D might be TRBD1 (6 bases). This CDR3 contains 16 residues. Trimming removed 5 bases at V and 7 bases at J, with 23 bases between. Germline CDR1 and CDR2: SGHTA and FQGTGA. CDR3 amino acids: CASSPYVGGLVGGYTF. In nucleotides, the CDR3 is TGTGCCAGCAGCCCCTACGTGGGGGGCTTAGTTGGTGGCTACACCTTC.

The chain carries TRBV29-1 and TRBJ2-4; D is tentatively TRBD1 or TRBD2 (5 bases each). This CDR3 spans 13 amino acids. V lost 4 bases to trimming and J lost 3 bases, with 10 bases between them. CDR1 is SQVTM, CDR2 ANQGSEA, per germline. In DNA, the CDR3 is TGCAGCGTTGCGGGGCAGTACAAAAACATTCAGTACTTC. Amino acids: CSVAGQYKNIQYF.

About this clone itself: This specimen includes other DNA sequences encoding the same CDR3. This rearrangement joins TRBV6-5 to TRBJ1-1; 7 positions agree with TRBD1. V gave up 6 bases and J gave up 0 bases; unmatched junction bases: 1. Germline V lookup: CDR1 MNHEY, CDR2 SVGAGI. This CDR3 has 13 amino acids. In nucleotides, the CDR3 is TGTGCCAGCAGGGGACAGTTGAACACTGAAGCTTTCTTT. Translated: CASRGQLNTEAFF.

The sample holds one count of this clone. The chain couples TRBV7-2 to TRBJ1-5; D gene unclear. Looked up from germline, CDR1 is SGHTA and CDR2 is FQGNSA. V lost 1 base, J lost 11 bases, and 12 bases lay in between. The CDR3 contains 13 residues. The CDR3 loop is CASSLDLRKAQHF. The DNA of the CDR3 is TGTGCCAGCAGCTTAGATTTACGCAAGGCCCAGCATTTT.

This sequence joins TRBV5-1 and TRBJ1-2, with 9 bases aligning to TRBD1. Germline V lookup: CDR1 SGHRS, CDR2 YFSETQ. V dropped 4 bases and J dropped 2; count of bases not matched to a gene: 6. The CDR3 sequence is 15 residues long. CDR3 amino acids: CASSHGQGRNYGYTF. The CDR3 nucleotides read TGCGCCAGCAGCCACGGACAGGGGCGAAACTATGGCTACACCTTC.

This sequence joins TRBV27 and TRBJ2-1, with 10 bases lining up with TRBD2. V lost 3 bases and J lost 3; bases outside the gene matches: 8. This CDR3 region has 17 residues. Germline CDR1 MNHEY, CDR2 SMNVEV (reference sequence). The CDR3 reads CASSFFGSSGSYNEQFF. The DNA of the CDR3 is TGTGCCAGCAGTTTTTTTGGCTCTAGCGGGAGCTACAATGAGCAGTTCTTC.

About this clone: Other DNA sequences in this specimen translate into the identical CDR3. In DNA form, the CDR3 reads TGTGCCAGCAAAAGACAGGGGGGGTCCCATCAGCCCCAGCATTTT. Translation: CASKRQGGSHQPQHF. This chain connects TRBV6-5 to TRBJ1-5, with 9 bases fitting TRBD1. This CDR3 region has 15 residues. The germline CDR1 and CDR2 sequences are MNHEY and SVGAGI. With V trimmed by 7 bases and J by 5 bases, 9 bases remained unmatched.

This chain connects TRBV7-9 to TRBJ2-7, with TRBD2 matching 10 bases. The CDR3 extends over 12 amino acids. The V and J ends lost 5 bases and 13 bases, in that order; junction bases with no gene match: 8. Germline V gene lookup returns CDR1 SEHNR and CDR2 FQNEAQ (reference sequence). The CDR3 region has the DNA TGTGCCAGCAGCCGGACCCTAGCGGGAGAATACTTC. This translates into CASSRTLAGEYF. Full variable domain (rest looked up from reference TRBV7-9 and TRBJ2-7): DTGVSQNPRHKITKRGQNVTFRCDPISEHNRLYWYRQTLGQGPEFLTYFQNEAQLEKSRLLSDRFSAERPKGSFSTLEIQRTEQGDSAMYLCASSRTLAGEYFGPGTRLTVT.

This chain links TRBV5-6 with TRBJ2-7; TRBD1 agrees at 7 bases. Unmatched junction bases numbered 12, after V lost 4 bases and J lost 5 bases. CDR3 length equals 15 residues. Germline V gene lookup returns CDR1 SGHDT and CDR2 YYEEEE. The CDR3, as DNA: TGTGCCAGCAGCCCGACAGGGTACCGGGGAAACGAGCAGTACTTC. It translates to CASSPTGYRGNEQYF.

The chain is built from TRBV30 and TRBJ1-5, with 7 bases fitting TRBD1. This CDR3 is 17 amino acids long. The germline CDR1 and CDR2 sequences are GTSNPN and SVGIG (reference sequence). J gave up 0 bases and V 7 bases, and 15 bases lay outside the gene matches. CDR3 sequence: CASGSGQTLYSNQPQHF. CDR3 nucleotide sequence: TGTGCCTCCGGATCGGGACAGACCCTTTATAGCAATCAGCCCCAGCATTTT.